A selection of T cell receptor beta chains follows, all from one sample in a study of control samples from healthy donors and cancer patients. Method: immunoSEQ multiplex PCR; TCRdb's copy keeps in-frame clones and lacks some. The table includes about 9,700 clones, approximately 90% detected once. The sequencing sample was made of PBMCs. These receptors came from a man aged 60-69 years with colorectal cancer. CDR3s include the opening cysteine and the closing phenylalanine or tryptophan. A D gene is named only where the DNA matches it firmly. Clone size is not always given. Where it is, it says once, few, many or a class for expanded clones.

D: -; V: TRBV29-1; size: -; J: TRBJ1-3; CDR3: CSATTEGSGNTIYF; DNA: TGCAGCGCTACGACAGAAGGCTCTGGAAACACCATATATTTT
D: -; V: TRBV5-4; size: -; J: TRBJ1-2; CDR3: CASSRQGAGYGYTF; DNA: TGTGCCAGCAGCCGGCAAGGGGCGGGTTACGGCTACACCTTC
D: TRBD1; V: TRBV27; size: -; J: TRBJ1-3; CDR3: CASSLSGRQGPGNTIYF; DNA: TGTGCCAGCAGTTTATCCGGAAGACAGGGCCCTGGAAACACCATATATTTT
D: TRBD1; V: TRBV20-1; size: -; J: TRBJ1-5; CDR3: CSASAGTGDFGQPQHF; DNA: TGCAGTGCTAGTGCCGGGACAGGGGACTTTGGTCAGCCCCAGCATTTT
D: -; V: TRBV5-1; size: medium-sized; J: TRBJ1-1; CDR3: CASTQTGSFREDTEAFF; DNA: TGCGCCAGCACCCAGACGGGATCCTTCCGGGAGGACACTGAAGCTTTCTTT
D: -; V: TRBV7-2; size: -; J: TRBJ1-2; CDR3: CASSLSGLANYGYTF; DNA: TGTGCCAGCAGCCTATCGGGGCTAGCTAACTATGGCTACACCTTC
D: TRBD1; V: TRBV7-9; size: -; J: TRBJ1-2; CDR3: CASSPLPGQGDGYTF; DNA: TGTGCCAGCAGCCCCCTACCGGGACAGGGGGATGGCTACACCTTC
D: -; V: TRBV27; size: -; J: TRBJ1-1; CDR3: CASSFHTTPNTEAFF; DNA: TGTGCCAGCAGTTTCCATACCACCCCGAACACTGAAGCTTTCTTT
D: -; V: TRBV5-6; size: -; J: TRBJ2-4; CDR3: CASSLVGNIQYF; DNA: TGTGCCAGCAGCTTAGTAGGGAACATTCAGTACTTC
D: -; V: TRBV4-2; size: -; J: TRBJ1-2; CDR3: CASSQGPSYGYTF; DNA: TGTGCCAGCAGCCAAGGTCCAAGCTATGGCTACACCTTC